A selection of T cell receptor beta chains follows, all from one sample in a study of T cells after yellow fever vaccination. MiXCR, applied by TCRdb to the 5' RACE reads, yields one record per CDR3 protein. The sample consists of hundreds of thousands of distinct CDR3 sequences, around 13% of them appearing once. Sequencing was performed on CD4+ T cells sorted from PBMCs, taken 15 days after the yellow fever booster vaccination. The receptors come from a man in his late teens or twenties who received the YFV17D yellow fever vaccine. CDR3s include the opening cysteine and the closing phenylalanine or tryptophan.

j_call,cdr3_length,v_call,cdr3_aa
TRBJ2-2,15,TRBV28,CASRGALPNTGELFF
TRBJ2-3,15,TRBV19,CASRDRGPSTDTQYF
TRBJ2-4,14,TRBV11-1,CASSPRTGLYIQYF
TRBJ2-3,14,TRBV7-8,CASSNTGGADTQYF
TRBJ2-1,15,TRBV12-3/TRBV12-4,CASSFAGQGANEQFF
TRBJ1-1,14,TRBV7-3,CASSRGAANTEAFF
TRBJ2-1,11,TRBV29-1,CSARAYNEQFF
TRBJ1-5,16,TRBV10-3,CASSDSFVYSNQPQHF
TRBJ2-4,16,TRBV4-3,CASSQVQGWAKNIQYF
TRBJ2-5,17,TRBV12-3/TRBV12-4,CASSLGVSGDLGETQYF
TRBJ2-1,15,TRBV7-9,CASSTAGGPFNEQFF
TRBJ2-5,14,TRBV24-1,CATSMGGEQETQYF
TRBJ2-5,11,TRBV5-1,CASRQQETQYF
TRBJ1-4,14,TRBV5-1,CASSPGGPKEKLFF
TRBJ2-7,18,TRBV6-1,CASSPTAGTGGEGYEQYF
TRBJ2-5,14,TRBV7-2,CASSSGGTGETQYF
TRBJ2-2,16,TRBV11-2,CASSVLGTGNTGELFF
TRBJ2-3,17,TRBV4-2,CASSQEVASGYTDTQYF